The T cell receptor (beta chain) described here comes from a study of T cells in localized non-small cell lung cancer. Findings and caveats of the study: Heterogeneity within the tumor remains possible, as just one region underwent sequencing.

The CDR3 runs to 12 residues. Losses at the gene ends were 6 bases for V and 6 bases for J; bases not matched to a gene: 4. The germline gives CDR1 MNHGY, CDR2 SAAAGT. The table lists this clone with a few counts. Its antigen remains unknown. TCRdb's table, derived via immunoSEQ multiplex PCR, lists solely in-frame clones and lacks some. The data contain over 1,500 clones, 30% to 35% of them singletons. The rearrangement joins TRBV6-8 to TRBJ1-2; 7 bases align to TRBD1. The source of this sequence is a man aged 35-69 years with stage II lung adenocarcinoma. The sequences come from lung tumor tissue, collected before any cancer treatment. Here the CDR3 reads CASRTTGNGYTF. The CDR3 DNA reads TGTGCCAGCAGGACGACAGGGAATGGCTACACCTTC.